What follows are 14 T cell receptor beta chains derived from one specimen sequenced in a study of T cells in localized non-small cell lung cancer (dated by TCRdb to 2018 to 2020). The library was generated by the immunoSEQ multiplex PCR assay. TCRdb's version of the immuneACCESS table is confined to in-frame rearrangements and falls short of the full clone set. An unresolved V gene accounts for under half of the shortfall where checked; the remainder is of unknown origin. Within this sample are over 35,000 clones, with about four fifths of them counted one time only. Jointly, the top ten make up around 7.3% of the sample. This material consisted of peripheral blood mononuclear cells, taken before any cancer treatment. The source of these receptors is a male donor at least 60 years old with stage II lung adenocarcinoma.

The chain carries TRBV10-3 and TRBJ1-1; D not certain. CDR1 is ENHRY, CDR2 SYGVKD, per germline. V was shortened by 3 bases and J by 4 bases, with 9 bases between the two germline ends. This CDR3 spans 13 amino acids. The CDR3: CAISDFKSTEAFF. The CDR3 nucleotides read TGTGCCATCAGTGATTTCAAGTCCACTGAAGCTTTCTTT.

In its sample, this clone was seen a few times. The DNA of the CDR3 is TGTGCCAGCAGCTTAAGTTGGTTAGCCGGTGAGCAGTTCTTC. Amino acids: CASSLSWLAGEQFF. The V call is TRBV7-2, the J call TRBJ2-1; D remains ambiguous. V gave up 2 bases and J gave up 9 bases, with 14 bases separating them. This CDR3 has 14 amino acids. In germline, CDR1 is SGHTA, CDR2 FQGNSA.

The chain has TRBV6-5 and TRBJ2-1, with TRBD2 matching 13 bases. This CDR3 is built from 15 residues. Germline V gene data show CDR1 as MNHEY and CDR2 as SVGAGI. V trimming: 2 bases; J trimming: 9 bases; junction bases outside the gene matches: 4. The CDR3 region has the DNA TGTGCCAGCAGTTACGGACTAGCGGGAGTTAGTGAGCAGTTCTTC. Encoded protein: CASSYGLAGVSEQFF.

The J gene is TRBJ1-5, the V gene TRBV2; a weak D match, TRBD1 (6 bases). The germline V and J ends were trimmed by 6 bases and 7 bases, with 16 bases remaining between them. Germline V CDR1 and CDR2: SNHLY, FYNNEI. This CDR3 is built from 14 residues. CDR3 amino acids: CASSPLQGAQPQHF. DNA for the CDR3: TGTGCCAGCAGCCCGCTACAGGGCGCCCAGCCCCAGCATTTT.

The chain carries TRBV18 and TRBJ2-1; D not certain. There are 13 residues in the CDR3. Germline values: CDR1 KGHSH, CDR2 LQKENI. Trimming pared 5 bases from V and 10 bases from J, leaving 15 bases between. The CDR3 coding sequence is TGTGCCAGCTCAAGGGTTTTACCCCCAGAGCAGTTCTTC. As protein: CASSRVLPPEQFF.

The CDR3 region has the DNA TGCAGTGTTACCGGACAGGACGAGCAGTACTTC. Protein product: CSVTGQDEQYF. The chain couples TRBV20-1 to TRBJ2-7; 7 nucleotides line up with TRBD1. The CDR3 spans 11 residues. CDR1 DFQATT and CDR2 SNEGSKA come from the germline V gene (reference sequence). The J segment lost 5 bases and the V segment lost 7 bases, leaving 5 bases of the junction unmatched.

CDR3 sequence reads: CAWSEGGGNIQYF. The CDR3 nucleotides are TGTGCCTGGAGTGAAGGCGGGGGGAACATTCAGTACTTC. The chain carries TRBV30 and TRBJ2-4; 8 bases agree with TRBD2. The CDR3 extends over 13 amino acids. V lost 1 base and J lost 7; bases outside the gene matches: 3. The germline V gene has CDR1 GTSNPN and CDR2 SVGIG (reference sequence).

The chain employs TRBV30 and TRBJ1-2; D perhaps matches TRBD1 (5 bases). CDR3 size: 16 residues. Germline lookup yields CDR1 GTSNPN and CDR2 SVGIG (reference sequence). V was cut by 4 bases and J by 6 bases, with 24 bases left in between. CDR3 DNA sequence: TGTGCCTGGACACCGGTGGGCAGGGCAGGAATCGATGGCTACACCTTC. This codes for CAWTPVGRAGIDGYTF.

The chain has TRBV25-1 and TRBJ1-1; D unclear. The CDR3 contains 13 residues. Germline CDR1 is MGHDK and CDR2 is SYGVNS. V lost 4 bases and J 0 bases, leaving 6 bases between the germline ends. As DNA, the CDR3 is TGTGCCAGCAGTGCCGGCATGAACACTGAAGCTTTCTTT. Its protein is CASSAGMNTEAFF.

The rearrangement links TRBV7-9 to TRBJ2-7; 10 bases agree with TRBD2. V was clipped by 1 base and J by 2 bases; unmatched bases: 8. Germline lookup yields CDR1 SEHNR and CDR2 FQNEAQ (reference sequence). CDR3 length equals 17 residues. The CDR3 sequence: CASSLGVAGGFPYEQYF. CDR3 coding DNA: TGTGCCAGCAGCTTAGGGGTAGCGGGAGGCTTTCCCTACGAGCAGTACTTC.

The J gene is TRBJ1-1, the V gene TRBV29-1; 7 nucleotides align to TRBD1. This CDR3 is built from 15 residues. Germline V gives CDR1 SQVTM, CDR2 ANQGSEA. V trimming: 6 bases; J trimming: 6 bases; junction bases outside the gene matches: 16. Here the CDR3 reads CSVRGLRQGNAEAFF. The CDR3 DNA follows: TGCAGCGTCCGCGGCCTTAGACAGGGCAACGCTGAAGCTTTCTTT.

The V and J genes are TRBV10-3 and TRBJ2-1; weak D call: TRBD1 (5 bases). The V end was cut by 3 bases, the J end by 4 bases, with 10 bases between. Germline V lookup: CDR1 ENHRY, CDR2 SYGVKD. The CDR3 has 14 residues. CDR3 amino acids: CAISDRVRYNEQFF. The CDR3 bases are TGTGCCATCAGTGACAGGGTGAGGTACAATGAGCAGTTCTTC.

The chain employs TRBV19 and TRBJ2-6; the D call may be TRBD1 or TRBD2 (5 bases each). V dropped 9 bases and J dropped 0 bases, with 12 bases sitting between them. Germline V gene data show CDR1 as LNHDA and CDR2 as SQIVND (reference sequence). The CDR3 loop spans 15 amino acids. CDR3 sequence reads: CASRDPSSGANVLTF. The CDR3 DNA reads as TGTGCCAGCCGGGACCCAAGCTCTGGGGCCAACGTCCTGACTTTC.

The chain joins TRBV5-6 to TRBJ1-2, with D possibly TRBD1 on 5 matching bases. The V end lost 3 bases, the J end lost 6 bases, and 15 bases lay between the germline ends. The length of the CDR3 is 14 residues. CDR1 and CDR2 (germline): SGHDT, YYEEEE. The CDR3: CASSSDTEMNGYTF. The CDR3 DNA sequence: TGTGCCAGCAGCTCGGACACAGAAATGAATGGCTACACCTTC.